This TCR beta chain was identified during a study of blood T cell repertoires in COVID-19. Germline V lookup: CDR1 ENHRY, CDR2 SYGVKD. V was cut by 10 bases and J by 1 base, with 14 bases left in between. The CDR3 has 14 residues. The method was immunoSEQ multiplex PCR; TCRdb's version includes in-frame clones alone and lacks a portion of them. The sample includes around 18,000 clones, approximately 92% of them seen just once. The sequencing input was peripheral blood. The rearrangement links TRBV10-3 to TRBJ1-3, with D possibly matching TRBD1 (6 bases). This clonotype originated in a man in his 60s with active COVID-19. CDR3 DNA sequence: TGTGCCACTGAGAACAGGGCATCTGGAAACACCATATATTTT. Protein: CATENRASGNTIYF.